One and the same sample provided the 10 T cell receptor beta chains below, sequenced in a study of blood T cell repertoires in COVID-19. Produced via immunoSEQ multiplex PCR; TCRdb's table is partial and in-frame only. The sample has approximately 310,000 clones, approximately 83% seen once. The sequenced sample was PBMCs or T cells enriched from blood (not recorded which). These receptors were collected from a man under 40 who had recovered from COVID-19.

This chain connects TRBV30 to TRBJ2-3; TRBD2 aligns across 15 bases. The CDR3 is 16 amino acids. The germline V gene encodes CDR1 GTSNPN and CDR2 SVGIG (reference sequence). Germline trimming cut 7 bases from V and 5 bases from J; bases unmatched to any gene: 10. The CDR3 nucleotides read TGTGCCTCGAACCCGGGACTAGCGGGGGGCCGAGATACGCAGTATTTT. It is translated as CASNPGLAGGRDTQYF. Complete variable domain (other parts from reference TRBV30 and TRBJ2-3): SQTIHQWPATLVQPVGSPLSLECTVEGTSNPNLYWYRQAAGRGLQLLFYSVGIGQISSEVPQNLSASRPQDRQFILSSKKLLLSDSGFYLCASNPGLAGGRDTQYFGPGTRLTVL.

The chain links TRBV9 to TRBJ1-2, with a possible D match to TRBD1 (5 bases). Trimming removed 4 bases at V and 0 bases at J, with 13 bases between. The length of the CDR3 is 15 residues. Germline V lookup: CDR1 SGDLS, CDR2 YYNGEE. This CDR3 reads CASSKGRGSNYGYTF. DNA for the CDR3: TGTGCCAGCAGCAAGGGGCGGGGGTCTAACTATGGCTACACCTTC.

CDR3 coding DNA: TGCGCCAGCAGCCAAGATGGCGGGGGCGGGAATTCACCCCTCCACTTT. Protein: CASSQDGGGGNSPLHF. This rearrangement joins TRBV4-3 to TRBJ1-6, with D tentatively TRBD1 (6 bases). Germline CDR1 reads LGHNA; CDR2 reads YSLEER. V gave up 0 bases and J gave up 7 bases, with 13 bases separating them. The CDR3 runs to 16 residues.

The rearrangement joins TRBV18 to TRBJ1-1; TRBD1 matches 8 bases. This CDR3 spans 15 amino acids. Germline V lookup: CDR1 KGHSH, CDR2 LQKENI. Trimming removed 2 bases from V and 5 bases from J; junction bases left unmatched: 7. Written as DNA, the CDR3 is TGTGCCAGCTCACCAGCAGGGGGCGCGGAGACTGAAGCTTTCTTT. Its protein product is CASSPAGGAETEAFF.

The rearrangement uses TRBV4-3 and TRBJ1-2; 10 nucleotides align to TRBD1. This CDR3 has 16 amino acids. Germline V CDR1 and CDR2: LGHNA, YSLEER. The ends lost 1 base at V and 6 bases at J; junction bases unmatched: 8. The CDR3 nucleotides read TGCGCCAGCAGCCAAGCCTATGGGACAGGGGCACATGGCTACACCTTC. Its protein product is CASSQAYGTGAHGYTF.

The chain uses TRBV5-1 and TRBJ2-7; the D is unclear. This CDR3 is 12 amino acids long. Germline CDR1 SGHRS, CDR2 YFSETQ. V was trimmed by 1 base and J by 3 bases, leaving 5 bases between them. CDR3 DNA sequence: TGCGCCAGCAGCTTGTCGGGCTACGAGCAGTACTTC. This translates into CASSLSGYEQYF.

The CDR3 spells CASSVDREDYGYTF. CDR3 DNA: TGTGCCAGCAGCGTTGACAGGGAGGACTATGGCTACACCTTC. The J gene is TRBJ1-2, the V gene TRBV9; 7 nucleotides align to TRBD1. CDR3 length equals 14 residues. Germline trimming cut 2 bases from V and 3 bases from J; bases unmatched to any gene: 4. Germline assignment: CDR1 SGDLS and CDR2 YYNGEE. Combining the CDR3 with reference TRBV9 and TRBJ1-2 gives the whole variable domain DSGVTQTPKHLITATGQRVTLRCSPRSGDLSVYWYQQSLDQGLQFLIQYYNGEERAKGNILERFSAQQFPDLHSELNLSSLELGDSALYFCASSVDREDYGYTFGSGTRLTVV.

The V call is TRBV15, the J call TRBJ1-5; 8 nucleotides agree with TRBD1. The V segment lost 3 bases and the J segment 2 bases; nucleotides outside the gene matches: 9. Germline V CDR1 and CDR2: LNHNV, YYDKDF (reference sequence). The CDR3 extends over 17 amino acids. The CDR3 sequence: CATSSRLGGQGNQPQHF. Written as DNA, the CDR3 is TGTGCCACCAGCAGCAGATTGGGGGGACAGGGCAATCAGCCCCAGCATTTT.

The chain joins TRBV19 to TRBJ1-5; 9 positions agree with TRBD1. With V trimmed by 0 bases and J by 5 bases, 2 bases remained unmatched. The CDR3 contains 15 residues. CDR1 is LNHDA, CDR2 SQIVND, per germline (reference sequence). The CDR3 loop is CASSIDWTGDQPQHF. The CDR3 DNA reads as TGTGCCAGTAGTATAGACTGGACAGGGGATCAGCCCCAGCATTTT.

The CDR3 loop is CASSRPRTGEATEAFF. CDR3 nucleotides: TGTGCCAGCTCTCGCCCCCGGACAGGGGAGGCCACTGAAGCTTTCTTT. J is TRBJ1-1 and V is TRBV18; 9 bases match TRBD1. From germline, CDR1 is KGHSH and CDR2 LQKENI. The CDR3 runs 16 residues. The V gene end was trimmed by 6 bases and the J gene end by 4 bases; junction bases not matched to a gene: 12. Variable domain in full (rest from reference TRBV18 and TRBJ1-1): NAGVMQNPRHLVRRRGQEARLRCSPMKGHSHVYWYRQLPEEGLKFMVYLQKENIIDESGMPKERFSAEFPKEGPSILRIQQVVRGDSAAYFCASSRPRTGEATEAFFGQGTRLTVV.